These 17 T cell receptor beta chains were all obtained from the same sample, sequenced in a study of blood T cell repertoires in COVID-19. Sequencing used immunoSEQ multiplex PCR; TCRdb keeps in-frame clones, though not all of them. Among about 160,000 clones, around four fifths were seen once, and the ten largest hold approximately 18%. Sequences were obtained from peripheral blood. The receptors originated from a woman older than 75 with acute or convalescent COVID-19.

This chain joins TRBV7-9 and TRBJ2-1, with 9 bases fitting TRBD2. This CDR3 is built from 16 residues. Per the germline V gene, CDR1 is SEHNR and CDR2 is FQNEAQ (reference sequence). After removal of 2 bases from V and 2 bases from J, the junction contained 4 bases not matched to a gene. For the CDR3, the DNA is TGTGCCAGCAGCTTATGGCTAGCGGGGACCTACAATGAGCAGTTCTTC. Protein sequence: CASSLWLAGTYNEQFF.

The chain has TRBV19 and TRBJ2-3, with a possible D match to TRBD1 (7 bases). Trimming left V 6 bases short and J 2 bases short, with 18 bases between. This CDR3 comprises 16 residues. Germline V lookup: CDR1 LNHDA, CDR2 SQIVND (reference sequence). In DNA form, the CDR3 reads TGTGCCAGTAGACAAGCAGGGGGGCGGACCACAGATACGCAGTATTTT. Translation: CASRQAGGRTTDTQYF.

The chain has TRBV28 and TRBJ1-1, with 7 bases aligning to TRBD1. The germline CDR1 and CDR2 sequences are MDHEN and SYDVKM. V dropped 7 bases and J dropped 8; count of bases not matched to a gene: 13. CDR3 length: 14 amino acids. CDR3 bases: TGTGCCAGCACTCCAGCCCGGGACAGCGGGGAAGCTTTCTTT. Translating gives CASTPARDSGEAFF. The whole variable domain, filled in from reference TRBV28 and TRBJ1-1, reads DVKVTQSSRYLVKRTGEKVFLECVQDMDHENMFWYRQDPGLGLRLIYFSYDVKMKEKGDIPEGYSVSREKKERFSLILESASTNQTSMYLCASTPARDSGEAFFGQGTRLTVV.

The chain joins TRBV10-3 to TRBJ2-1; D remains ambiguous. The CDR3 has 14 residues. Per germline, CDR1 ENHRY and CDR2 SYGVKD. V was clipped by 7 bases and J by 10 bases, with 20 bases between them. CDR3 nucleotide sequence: TGTGCCATCAAGGTCGAAAACCCCGGCAGGGAGCAGTTCTTC. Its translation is CAIKVENPGREQFF.

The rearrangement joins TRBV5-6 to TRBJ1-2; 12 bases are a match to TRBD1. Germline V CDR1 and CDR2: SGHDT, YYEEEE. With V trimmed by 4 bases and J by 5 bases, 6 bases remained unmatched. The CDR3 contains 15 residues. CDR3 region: CASSLGTGGPYGYTF. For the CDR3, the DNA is TGTGCCAGCAGCCTAGGGACAGGGGGCCCATATGGCTACACCTTC.

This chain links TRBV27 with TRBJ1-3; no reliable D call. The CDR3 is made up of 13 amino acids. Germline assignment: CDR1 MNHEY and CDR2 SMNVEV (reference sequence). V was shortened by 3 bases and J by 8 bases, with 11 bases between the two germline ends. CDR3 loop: CASSLNSADTIYF. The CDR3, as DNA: TGTGCCAGCAGTTTGAATTCAGCGGACACCATATATTTT.

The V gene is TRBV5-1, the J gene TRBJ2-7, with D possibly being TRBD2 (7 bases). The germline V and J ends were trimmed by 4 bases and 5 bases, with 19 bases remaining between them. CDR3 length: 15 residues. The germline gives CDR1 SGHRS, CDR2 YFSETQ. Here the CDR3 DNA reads TGCGCCAGCAGCCCTAGGAGGGGGGGTTGGGACGAGCAGTACTTC. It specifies CASSPRRGGWDEQYF.

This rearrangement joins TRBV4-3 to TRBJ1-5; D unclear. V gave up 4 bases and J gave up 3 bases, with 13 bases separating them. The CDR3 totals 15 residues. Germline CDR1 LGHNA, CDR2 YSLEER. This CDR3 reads CASSPRVGYNQPQHF. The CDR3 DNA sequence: TGCGCCAGCAGCCCCCGGGTGGGTTACAATCAGCCCCAGCATTTT.

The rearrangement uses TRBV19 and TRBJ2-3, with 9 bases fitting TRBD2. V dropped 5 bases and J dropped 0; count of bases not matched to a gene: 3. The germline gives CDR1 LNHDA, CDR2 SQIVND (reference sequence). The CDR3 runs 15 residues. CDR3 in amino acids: CASSLLAGSTDTQYF. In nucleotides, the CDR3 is TGTGCCAGTAGTCTCCTAGCGGGGAGCACAGATACGCAGTATTTT.

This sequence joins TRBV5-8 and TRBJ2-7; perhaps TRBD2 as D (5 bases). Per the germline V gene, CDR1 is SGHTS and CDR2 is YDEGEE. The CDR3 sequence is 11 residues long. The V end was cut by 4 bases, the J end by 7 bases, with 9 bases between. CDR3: CASSPRGEQYF. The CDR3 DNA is TGTGCCAGCAGCCCACGAGGGGAGCAGTACTTC.

The CDR3 DNA follows: TGTGCCAGCAGCTTCGGGAGCGTAGAGTACAATGAGCAGTTCTTC. Translation: CASSFGSVEYNEQFF. The rearrangement uses TRBV5-5 and TRBJ2-1; tentatively, D is TRBD2 (6 bases). The V end was cut by 2 bases, the J end by 4 bases, with 13 bases between. CDR3 length equals 15 residues. The germline V gene has CDR1 SGHKS and CDR2 YYEKEE (reference sequence).

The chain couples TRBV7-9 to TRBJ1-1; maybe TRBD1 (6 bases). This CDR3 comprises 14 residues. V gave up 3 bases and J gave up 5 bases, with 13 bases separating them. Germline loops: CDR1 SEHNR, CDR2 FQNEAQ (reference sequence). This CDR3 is CASSFAGAWTEAFF. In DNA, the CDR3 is TGTGCCAGCAGCTTTGCGGGGGCATGGACTGAAGCTTTCTTT.

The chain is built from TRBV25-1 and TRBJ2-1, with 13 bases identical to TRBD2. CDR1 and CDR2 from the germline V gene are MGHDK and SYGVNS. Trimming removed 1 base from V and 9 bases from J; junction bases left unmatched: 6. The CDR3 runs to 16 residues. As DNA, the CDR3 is TGTGCCAGCAGTGAATTCCGGACTAGCGGGAGTGGTGAGCAGTTCTTC. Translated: CASSEFRTSGSGEQFF.

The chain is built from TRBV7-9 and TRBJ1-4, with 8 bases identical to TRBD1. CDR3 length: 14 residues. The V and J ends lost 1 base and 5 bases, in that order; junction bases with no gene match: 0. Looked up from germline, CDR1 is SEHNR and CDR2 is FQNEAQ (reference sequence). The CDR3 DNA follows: TGTGCCAGCAGCTTAGGGACAGGGAATGAAAAACTGTTTTTT. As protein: CASSLGTGNEKLFF.

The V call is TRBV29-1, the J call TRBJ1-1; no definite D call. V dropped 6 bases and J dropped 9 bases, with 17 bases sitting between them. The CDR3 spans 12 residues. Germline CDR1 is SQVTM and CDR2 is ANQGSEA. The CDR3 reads CSVRAGRLKAFF. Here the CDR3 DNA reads TGCAGCGTGCGGGCTGGGCGGTTAAAAGCTTTCTTT.

Here the CDR3 DNA reads TGTGCCAGCAGCCCCCCGCGCCGGGCAACTAATGAAAAACTGTTTTTT. Its protein is CASSPPRRATNEKLFF. The chain employs TRBV7-9 and TRBJ1-4; D is unclear. Germline-derived CDR1 and CDR2 are SEHNR and FQNEAQ (reference sequence). The CDR3 sequence is 16 residues long. Trimming cost V 5 bases and J 0 bases, with 13 bases left between them.

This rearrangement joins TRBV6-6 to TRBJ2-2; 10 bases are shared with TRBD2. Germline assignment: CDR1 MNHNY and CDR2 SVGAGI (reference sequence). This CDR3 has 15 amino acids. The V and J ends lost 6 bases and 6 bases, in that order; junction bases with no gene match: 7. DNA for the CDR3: TGTGCCAGCAGGGGGGCTAGCGGGAGAGCCGGGGAGCTGTTTTTT. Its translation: CASRGASGRAGELFF.